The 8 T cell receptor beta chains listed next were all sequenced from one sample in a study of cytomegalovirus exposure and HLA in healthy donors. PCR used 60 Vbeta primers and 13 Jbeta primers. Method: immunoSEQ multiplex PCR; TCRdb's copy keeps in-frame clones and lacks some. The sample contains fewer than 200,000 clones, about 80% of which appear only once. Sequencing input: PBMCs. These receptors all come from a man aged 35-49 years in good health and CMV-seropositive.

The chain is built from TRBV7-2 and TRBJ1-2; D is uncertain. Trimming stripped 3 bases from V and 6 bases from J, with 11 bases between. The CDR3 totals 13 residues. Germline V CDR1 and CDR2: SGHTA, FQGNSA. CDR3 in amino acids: CASSFSGYDGYTF. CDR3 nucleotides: TGTGCCAGCAGCTTTTCGGGGTACGATGGCTACACCTTC.

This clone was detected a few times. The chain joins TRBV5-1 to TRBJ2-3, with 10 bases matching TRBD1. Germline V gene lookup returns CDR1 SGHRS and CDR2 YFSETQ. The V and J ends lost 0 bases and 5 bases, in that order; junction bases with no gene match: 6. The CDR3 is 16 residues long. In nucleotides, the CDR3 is TGCGCCAGCAGCTTGGAACCGACAGGGGGCATAGATACGCAGTATTTT. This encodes CASSLEPTGGIDTQYF.

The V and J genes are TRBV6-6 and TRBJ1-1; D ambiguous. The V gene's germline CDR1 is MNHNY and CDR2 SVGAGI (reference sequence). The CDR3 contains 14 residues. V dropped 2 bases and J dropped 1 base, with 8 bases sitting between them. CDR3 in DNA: TGTGCCAGCAGTTACGACGGGGAGAACACTGAAGCTTTCTTT. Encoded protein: CASSYDGENTEAFF.

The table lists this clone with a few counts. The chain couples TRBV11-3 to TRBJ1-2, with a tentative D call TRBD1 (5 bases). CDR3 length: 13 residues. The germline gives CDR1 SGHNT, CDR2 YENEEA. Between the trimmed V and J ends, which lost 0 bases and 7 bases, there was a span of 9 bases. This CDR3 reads CASSLEPGGGYTF. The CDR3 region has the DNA TGTGCCAGCAGCTTAGAGCCGGGGGGTGGCTACACCTTC.

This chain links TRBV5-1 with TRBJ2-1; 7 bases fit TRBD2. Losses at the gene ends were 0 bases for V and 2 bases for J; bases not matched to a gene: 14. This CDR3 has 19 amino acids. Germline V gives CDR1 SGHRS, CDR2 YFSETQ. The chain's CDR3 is CASSLATLSREKTYNEQFF. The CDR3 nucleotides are TGCGCCAGCAGCTTGGCTACGTTATCGCGGGAGAAGACCTACAATGAGCAGTTCTTC. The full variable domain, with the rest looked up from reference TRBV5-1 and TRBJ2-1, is KAGVTQTPRYLIKTRGQQVTLSCSPISGHRSVSWYQQTPGQGLQFLFEYFSETQRNKGNFPGRFSGRQFSNSRSEMNVSTLELGDSALYLCASSLATLSREKTYNEQFFGPGTRLTVL.

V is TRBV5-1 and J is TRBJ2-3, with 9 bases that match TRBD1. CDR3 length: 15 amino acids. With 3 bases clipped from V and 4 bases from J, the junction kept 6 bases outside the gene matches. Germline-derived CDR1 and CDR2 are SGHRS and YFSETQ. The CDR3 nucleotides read TGCGCCAGCAGCTACGGGACAGGGCGCGCAGATACGCAGTATTTT. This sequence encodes CASSYGTGRADTQYF.

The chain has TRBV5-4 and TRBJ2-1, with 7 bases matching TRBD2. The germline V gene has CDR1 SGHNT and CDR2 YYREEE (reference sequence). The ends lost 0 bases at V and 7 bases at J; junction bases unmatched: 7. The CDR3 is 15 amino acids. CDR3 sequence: CASSLGGGTTNEQFF. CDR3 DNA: TGTGCCAGCAGCTTGGGGGGAGGGACTACTAATGAGCAGTTCTTC.

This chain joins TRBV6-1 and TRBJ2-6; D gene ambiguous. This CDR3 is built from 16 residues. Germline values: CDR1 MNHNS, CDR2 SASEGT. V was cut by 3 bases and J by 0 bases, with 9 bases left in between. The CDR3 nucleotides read TGTGCCAGCAGTGATGCGGTGGGCTCTGGGGCCAACGTCCTGACTTTC. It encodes CASSDAVGSGANVLTF.